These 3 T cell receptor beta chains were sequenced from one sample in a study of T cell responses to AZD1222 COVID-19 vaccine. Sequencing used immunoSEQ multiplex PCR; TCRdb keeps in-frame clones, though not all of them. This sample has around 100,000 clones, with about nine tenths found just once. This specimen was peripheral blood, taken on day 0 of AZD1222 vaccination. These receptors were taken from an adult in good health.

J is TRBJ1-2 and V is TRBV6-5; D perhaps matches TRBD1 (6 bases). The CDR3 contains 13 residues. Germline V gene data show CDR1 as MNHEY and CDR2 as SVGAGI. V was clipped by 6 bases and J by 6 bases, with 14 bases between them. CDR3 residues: CASRNGGADGYTF. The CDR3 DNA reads TGTGCCAGCAGAAATGGGGGGGCGGATGGCTACACCTTC.

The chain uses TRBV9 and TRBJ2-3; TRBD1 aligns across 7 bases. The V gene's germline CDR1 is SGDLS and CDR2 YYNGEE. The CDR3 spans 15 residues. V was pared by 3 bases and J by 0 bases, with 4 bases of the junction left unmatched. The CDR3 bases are TGTGCCAGCAGCGAGGCAGGGGGAAGCACAGATACGCAGTATTTT. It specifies CASSEAGGSTDTQYF.

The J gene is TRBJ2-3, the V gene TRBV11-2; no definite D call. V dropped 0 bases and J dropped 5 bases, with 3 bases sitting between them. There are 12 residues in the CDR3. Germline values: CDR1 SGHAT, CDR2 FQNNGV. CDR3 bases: TGTGCCAGCAGCTTAGAGCGAGATACGCAGTATTTT. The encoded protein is CASSLERDTQYF.